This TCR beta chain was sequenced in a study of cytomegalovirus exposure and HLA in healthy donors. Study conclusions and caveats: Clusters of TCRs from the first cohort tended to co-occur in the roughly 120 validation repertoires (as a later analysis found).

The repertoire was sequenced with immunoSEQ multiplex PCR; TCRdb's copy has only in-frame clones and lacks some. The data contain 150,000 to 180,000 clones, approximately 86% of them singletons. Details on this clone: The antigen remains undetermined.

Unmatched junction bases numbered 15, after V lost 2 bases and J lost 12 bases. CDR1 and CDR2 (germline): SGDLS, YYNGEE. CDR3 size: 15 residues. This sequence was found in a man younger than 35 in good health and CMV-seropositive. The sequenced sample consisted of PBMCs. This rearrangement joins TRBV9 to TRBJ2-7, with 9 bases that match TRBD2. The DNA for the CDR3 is TGTGCCAGCAGCGTGGGACTAGCAGACGGGAACTTGCCGTACTTC. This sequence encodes CASSVGLADGNLPYF.